One and the same sample provided the 30 T cell receptor beta chains below, sequenced in a study of cytotoxic CD8 clonotypes in ibrutinib-treated CLL. Measured with immunoSEQ multiplex PCR; TCRdb has only the in-frame clones, and not every one. The top ten clones hold roughly 13% of a sample with 150,000 to 200,000 clones, about 72% of them seen once. The sequencing used PBMCs, collected after 24 months of ibrutinib treatment. Receptors were obtained from a human donor with chronic lymphocytic leukemia.

The chain links TRBV29-1 to TRBJ2-7; TRBD1 or TRBD2 may be the D gene (5 bases each). CDR1 is SQVTM and CDR2 is ANQGSEA in the germline V gene. The CDR3 is 12 amino acids. Trimming removed 6 bases at V and 1 base at J, with 10 bases between. The CDR3 DNA follows: TGCAGCGTCCGGGACGGATCCTACGAGCAGTACTTC. This encodes CSVRDGSYEQYF.

The chain is built from TRBV15 and TRBJ1-5, with D uncertain. Germline V CDR1 and CDR2: LNHNV, YYDKDF (reference sequence). This CDR3 spans 15 amino acids. Trimming removed 0 bases at V and 3 bases at J, with 9 bases between. Here the CDR3 DNA reads TGTGCCACCAGCAGAGAGGTCAGCTACAATCAGCCCCAGCATTTT. It encodes CATSREVSYNQPQHF.

The V call is TRBV19, the J call TRBJ2-5, with 10 bases aligning to TRBD1. Germline assignment: CDR1 LNHDA and CDR2 SQIVND (reference sequence). With 5 bases clipped from V and 5 bases from J, the junction kept 2 bases outside the gene matches. The CDR3 covers 13 residues. The CDR3 here is CASSLGQGETQYF. CDR3 DNA sequence: TGTGCCAGTAGTCTGGGACAGGGGGAGACCCAGTACTTC.

This clone has only one observation. V and J are TRBV30 and TRBJ1-5; D remains unclear. This CDR3 spans 16 amino acids. CDR1 is GTSNPN and CDR2 is SVGIG in the germline V gene (reference sequence). Trimming cost V 0 bases and J 2 bases, with 14 bases left between them. DNA of the CDR3: TGTGCCTGGAGTGTCCGTTGGGCGGGTGGCAATCAGCCCCAGCATTTT. Translated: CAWSVRWAGGNQPQHF. The full variable domain, in which reference TRBV30 and TRBJ1-5 provide the parts outside the CDR3, is SQTIHQWPATLVQPVGSPLSLECTVEGTSNPNLYWYRQAAGRGLQLLFYSVGIGQISSEVPQNLSASRPQDRQFILSSKKLLLSDSGFYLCAWSVRWAGGNQPQHFGDGTRLSIL.

The chain employs TRBV5-4 and TRBJ1-6, with no clear D. The germline gives CDR1 SGHNT, CDR2 YYREEE (reference sequence). V was pared by 4 bases and J by 10 bases, with 15 bases between. There are 14 residues in the CDR3. In DNA, the CDR3 is TGTGCCAGCAGCCCCCCGGGCTTAAACTCACCCCTCCACTTT. Translated, it gives CASSPPGLNSPLHF.

This clone was seen a handful of times. The CDR3 DNA is TGTGCCAGTAGTCAACCGCGGAACAGGGGGCGAGTACCCCAGCATTTT. This encodes CASSQPRNRGRVPQHF. This sequence joins TRBV19 and TRBJ1-5; TRBD1 matches 9 bases. Germline V gene sequence: CDR1 LNHDA, CDR2 SQIVND (reference sequence). V lost 5 bases and J lost 10; bases outside the gene matches: 15. This CDR3 is built from 16 residues.

The genes are TRBV18 and TRBJ1-4; 8 bases are shared with TRBD1. Trimming took 6 bases from V and 7 from J; bases not matched to a gene: 4. CDR1 is KGHSH, CDR2 LQKENI, per germline. The CDR3 contains 13 residues. CDR3 residues: CASSRDRLEKLFF. The CDR3 DNA reads TGTGCCAGCTCTCGGGACAGGCTTGAAAAACTGTTTTTT. Based on the CDR3 plus reference TRBV18 and TRBJ1-4, the full variable domain is NAGVMQNPRHLVRRRGQEARLRCSPMKGHSHVYWYRQLPEEGLKFMVYLQKENIIDESGMPKERFSAEFPKEGPSILRIQQVVRGDSAAYFCASSRDRLEKLFFGSGTQLSVL.

This clone has just one count. V and J are TRBV5-1 and TRBJ1-3; D uncertain. CDR1 and CDR2 from the germline V gene are SGHRS and YFSETQ. Deletions cut 4 bases from V and 4 bases from J, with 6 bases between. The CDR3 is made up of 12 amino acids. The CDR3 bases are TGCGCCAGCAGCCCGGTGGGAAACACCATATATTTT. Translating gives CASSPVGNTIYF. Full variable domain (missing parts from reference TRBV5-1 and TRBJ1-3): KAGVTQTPRYLIKTRGQQVTLSCSPISGHRSVSWYQQTPGQGLQFLFEYFSETQRNKGNFPGRFSGRQFSNSRSEMNVSTLELGDSALYLCASSPVGNTIYFGEGSWLTVV.

The chain employs TRBV5-6 and TRBJ2-5; 9 positions match TRBD1. CDR3 length: 15 amino acids. The germline CDR1 and CDR2 sequences are SGHDT and YYEEEE. V dropped 1 base and J dropped 5; count of bases not matched to a gene: 6. CDR3 DNA sequence: TGTGCCAGCAGCTTGTCGGGACAGGGACACGAGACCCAGTACTTC. Translation: CASSLSGQGHETQYF.

There are a few counts of this clone. This chain links TRBV5-5 with TRBJ2-3; D is ambiguous. CDR1 SGHKS and CDR2 YYEKEE come from the germline V gene (reference sequence). The CDR3 spans 15 residues. The V gene lost 4 bases and the J gene lost 1 base, with 13 bases spanning the gap. The DNA for the CDR3 is TGTGCCAGCAGCGGATCAGCGTCGGGCACAGATACGCAGTATTTT. Its protein is CASSGSASGTDTQYF.

The rearrangement joins TRBV2 to TRBJ1-1; 8 bases align to TRBD1. With V trimmed by 5 bases and J by 6 bases, 8 bases remained unmatched. The CDR3 is made up of 14 amino acids. Germline assignment: CDR1 SNHLY and CDR2 FYNNEI. CDR3 coding DNA: TGTGCCAGCAGTCAAGAGACAGGGGCTTCTGAAGCTTTCTTT. Its translation: CASSQETGASEAFF. The variable domain in full, completed from reference TRBV2 and TRBJ1-1, reads EPEVTQTPSHQVTQMGQEVILRCVPISNHLYFYWYRQILGQKVEFLVSFYNNEISEKSEIFDDQFSVERPDGSNFTLKIRSTKLEDSAMYFCASSQETGASEAFFGQGTRLTVV.

The chain joins TRBV5-1 to TRBJ2-7; TRBD2 aligns across 14 bases. Germline lookup yields CDR1 SGHRS and CDR2 YFSETQ. J lost 2 bases, V lost 4 bases, and 2 bases had no gene match. The CDR3 spans 15 residues. CDR3 coding DNA: TGCGCCAGCAGCAAGGGACTAGCGGGAGCCTACGAGCAGTACTTC. It encodes CASSKGLAGAYEQYF. The full variable domain, its missing parts supplied by reference TRBV5-1 and TRBJ2-7, is KAGVTQTPRYLIKTRGQQVTLSCSPISGHRSVSWYQQTPGQGLQFLFEYFSETQRNKGNFPGRFSGRQFSNSRSEMNVSTLELGDSALYLCASSKGLAGAYEQYFGPGTRLTVT.

The chain combines TRBV6-4 with TRBJ1-3; D unresolved. The V end was cut by 6 bases, the J end by 0 bases, with 21 bases between. CDR3 length: 18 amino acids. Germline V gives CDR1 MRHNA, CDR2 SNTAGT. CDR3 residues: CASSPRRETKFSGNTIYF. DNA for the CDR3: TGTGCCAGCAGCCCACGAAGGGAGACGAAATTCTCTGGAAACACCATATATTTT.

The V and J genes are TRBV27 and TRBJ1-2; D not certain. Deletions cut 6 bases from V and 7 bases from J, with 18 bases between. Germline V gene sequence: CDR1 MNHEY, CDR2 SMNVEV (reference sequence). This CDR3 has 14 amino acids. The CDR3 nucleotides read TGTGCCAGCAGCAGACGCGTCACGGCTGGTGGCTACACCTTC. This encodes CASSRRVTAGGYTF.

The chain links TRBV2 to TRBJ2-7, with 10 bases fitting TRBD1. Germline V gives CDR1 SNHLY, CDR2 FYNNEI. The CDR3 is 12 amino acids. J lost 4 bases, V lost 8 bases, and 2 bases had no gene match. For the CDR3, the DNA is TGTGCCAGCCGACAGGGGGCATACGAGCAGTACTTC. As protein: CASRQGAYEQYF.

This clone has more than one count but fewer than ten. Written as DNA, the CDR3 is TGTGCCACCCGAAGACAGGGAATTTACGAGCAGTACTTC. Amino acid sequence: CATRRQGIYEQYF. V usage is TRBV6-1 and J usage is TRBJ2-7, with 7 bases lining up with TRBD1. CDR1 is MNHNS and CDR2 is SASEGT in the germline V gene. The J segment lost 4 bases and the V segment lost 10 bases, leaving 10 bases of the junction unmatched. CDR3 size: 13 residues.

V usage is TRBV7-8 and J usage is TRBJ2-7; 13 bases match TRBD2. CDR3 length: 16 amino acids. Losses at the gene ends were 5 bases for V and 4 bases for J; bases not matched to a gene: 8. From germline, CDR1 is SGHVS and CDR2 FQNEAQ. This CDR3 is CASSTGLAGVGYEQYF. CDR3 in DNA: TGTGCCAGCAGCACAGGACTAGCGGGAGTCGGGTACGAGCAGTACTTC.

This chain joins TRBV29-1 and TRBJ2-3, with TRBD1 matching over 12 bases. This CDR3 comprises 15 residues. The junction had 9 bases not matched to a gene; V was cut back by 8 bases and J by 3 bases. Germline V gives CDR1 SQVTM, CDR2 ANQGSEA. CDR3 DNA sequence: TGCAGCCAAACCGGGACAGGGGGCTGGACAGATACGCAGTATTTT. It codes for CSQTGTGGWTDTQYF.

This clone was observed a handful of times. V and J are TRBV7-2 and TRBJ2-7; 7 positions match TRBD2. The germline V gene encodes CDR1 SGHTA and CDR2 FQGNSA. With 5 bases clipped from V and 4 bases from J, the junction kept 11 bases outside the gene matches. The CDR3 totals 15 residues. CDR3 coding DNA: TGTGCCAGCAGCCCTTTAGCGGGTTGGACTTACGAGCAGTACTTC. Translating it yields CASSPLAGWTYEQYF.

This chain's CDR3 is CASSLALAAPYEQYF. The CDR3 coding sequence is TGTGCCAGCAGTTTGGCGCTAGCGGCCCCCTACGAGCAGTACTTC. The chain carries TRBV27 and TRBJ2-7; 7 nucleotides line up with TRBD2. Germline V CDR1 and CDR2: MNHEY, SMNVEV (reference sequence). V shed 3 bases and J 2 bases; nucleotides not matched to a gene: 7. This CDR3 comprises 15 residues.

This chain joins TRBV5-1 and TRBJ2-3; D is uncertain. Trimming removed 0 bases at V and 2 bases at J, with 16 bases between. Germline CDR1 SGHRS, CDR2 YFSETQ. This CDR3 has 17 amino acids. CDR3 DNA: TGCGCCAGCAGCTTGGAGGCAGAATATATCAACACAGATACGCAGTATTTT. It yields the protein CASSLEAEYINTDTQYF.

The chain couples TRBV28 to TRBJ1-5; unclear D gene. Trimming took 2 bases from V and 2 from J, leaving 13 bases between them. Germline lookup yields CDR1 MDHEN and CDR2 SYDVKM. CDR3 length: 16 amino acids. The CDR3: CASSLAVGFGNQPQHF. As DNA, the CDR3 is TGTGCCAGCAGTTTAGCTGTCGGTTTTGGCAATCAGCCCCAGCATTTT. The complete variable domain, with remaining parts taken from reference TRBV28 and TRBJ1-5, reads DVKVTQSSRYLVKRTGEKVFLECVQDMDHENMFWYRQDPGLGLRLIYFSYDVKMKEKGDIPEGYSVSREKKERFSLILESASTNQTSMYLCASSLAVGFGNQPQHFGDGTRLSIL.

V and J are TRBV25-1 and TRBJ2-1; D remains ambiguous. The germline gives CDR1 MGHDK, CDR2 SYGVNS. Trimming removed 3 bases at V and 10 bases at J, with 4 bases between. The CDR3 covers 10 residues. CDR3 in DNA: TGTGCCAGCAGTGAGGTAGAGCAGTTCTTC. Protein sequence: CASSEVEQFF.

The chain employs TRBV25-1 and TRBJ1-1; 7 bases fit TRBD1. The CDR3 runs to 13 residues. The germline V gene encodes CDR1 MGHDK and CDR2 SYGVNS. The ends lost 6 bases at V and 0 bases at J; junction bases unmatched: 1. CDR3 region: CASRGQVNTEAFF. The CDR3 DNA follows: TGTGCCAGCAGAGGACAGGTGAACACTGAAGCTTTCTTT.

The genes are TRBV5-1 and TRBJ2-5; D ambiguous. The CDR3 is 15 amino acids. V was shortened by 1 base and J by 5 bases, with 15 bases between the two germline ends. In germline, CDR1 is SGHRS, CDR2 YFSETQ. The CDR3 nucleotides are TGCGCCAGCAGCTTGCAAGAAAGAACCCAGGAGACCCAGTACTTC. This sequence encodes CASSLQERTQETQYF.

The genes are TRBV5-1 and TRBJ2-4; possible D gene TRBD1, 6 bases. Germline V gives CDR1 SGHRS, CDR2 YFSETQ. V dropped 0 bases and J dropped 2 bases, with 12 bases sitting between them. This CDR3 comprises 16 residues. CDR3 nucleotide sequence: TGCGCCAGCAGCTTGGACAGGGTTGGTCCCAAAAACATTCAGTACTTC. This gives the protein CASSLDRVGPKNIQYF.

This clone came up once. V is TRBV30 and J is TRBJ2-2; no clear D gene. Germline V lookup: CDR1 GTSNPN, CDR2 SVGIG (reference sequence). The ends were cut back, 7 bases at V and 1 base at J, with 10 bases in the middle. There are 13 residues in the CDR3. The CDR3: CAFGPMNTGELFF. Written as DNA, the CDR3 is TGTGCCTTCGGACCCATGAACACCGGGGAGCTGTTTTTT.

The chain employs TRBV5-1 and TRBJ1-1; D is possibly TRBD1 (5 bases). Trimming shortened V by 4 bases and J by 10 bases, and 20 bases separated the two germline ends. The CDR3 totals 14 residues. CDR1 and CDR2 from the germline V gene are SGHRS and YFSETQ. The CDR3 region is CASSREGLNNLAFF. DNA for the CDR3: TGCGCCAGCAGCCGGGAGGGACTTAACAATCTAGCTTTCTTT.

The chain combines TRBV2 with TRBJ2-7; 8 bases align to TRBD1. This CDR3 is 13 amino acids long. Germline V gene data show CDR1 as SNHLY and CDR2 as FYNNEI. V trimming: 6 bases; J trimming: 0 bases; junction bases outside the gene matches: 1. The CDR3: CASSRGPSYEQYF. The CDR3, as DNA: TGTGCCAGCAGCAGGGGGCCCTCCTACGAGCAGTACTTC.

In its sample, this clone was seen once. V and J are TRBV27 and TRBJ2-3; D may be TRBD1 (6 bases). The germline V and J ends were trimmed by 10 bases and 1 base, with 15 bases remaining between them. CDR3 length: 14 amino acids. From germline, CDR1 is MNHEY and CDR2 SMNVEV (reference sequence). In nucleotides, the CDR3 is TGTGCCACCTCGACAGGTGCCCGCACAGATACGCAGTATTTT. This sequence encodes CATSTGARTDTQYF.